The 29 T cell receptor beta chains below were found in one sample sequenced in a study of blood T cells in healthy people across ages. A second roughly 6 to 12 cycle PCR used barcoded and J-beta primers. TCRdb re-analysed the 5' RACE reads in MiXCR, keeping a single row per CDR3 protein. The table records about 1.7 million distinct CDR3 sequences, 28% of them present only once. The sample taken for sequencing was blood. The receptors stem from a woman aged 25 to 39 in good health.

The CDR3: CASSLIAGLSYEQYF. CDR3 DNA sequence: TGTGCCAGCAGTTTAATCGCAGGGTTATCCTACGAGCAGTACTTC. This chain links TRBV28 with TRBJ2-7; the D gene is possibly TRBD1 (5 bases). Germline-derived CDR1 and CDR2 are MDHEN and SYDVKM. The CDR3 totals 15 residues. Trimming shortened V by 2 bases and J by 1 base, and 12 bases separated the two germline ends.

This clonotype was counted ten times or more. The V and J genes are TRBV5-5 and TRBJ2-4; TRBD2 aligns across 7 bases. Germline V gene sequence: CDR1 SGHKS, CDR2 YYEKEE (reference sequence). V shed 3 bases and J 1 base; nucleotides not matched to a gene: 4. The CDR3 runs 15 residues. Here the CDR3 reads CASSSMGGAKNIQYF. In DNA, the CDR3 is TGTGCCAGCAGCTCGATGGGAGGGGCCAAAAACATTCAGTACTTC.

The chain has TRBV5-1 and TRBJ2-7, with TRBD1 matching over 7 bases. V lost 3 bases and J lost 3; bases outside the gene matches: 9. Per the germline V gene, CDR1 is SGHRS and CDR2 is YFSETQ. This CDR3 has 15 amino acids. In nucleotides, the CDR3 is TGCGCCAGCAGCTCAAAACAGGGGTCCCTCTACGAGCAGTACTTC. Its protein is CASSSKQGSLYEQYF.

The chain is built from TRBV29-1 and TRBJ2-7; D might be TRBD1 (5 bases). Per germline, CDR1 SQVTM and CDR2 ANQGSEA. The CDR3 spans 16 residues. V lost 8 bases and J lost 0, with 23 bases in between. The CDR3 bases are TGCAGCATCCCCTCTCCTAGGACACGAGGCTCCTACGAGCAGTACTTC. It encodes CSIPSPRTRGSYEQYF.

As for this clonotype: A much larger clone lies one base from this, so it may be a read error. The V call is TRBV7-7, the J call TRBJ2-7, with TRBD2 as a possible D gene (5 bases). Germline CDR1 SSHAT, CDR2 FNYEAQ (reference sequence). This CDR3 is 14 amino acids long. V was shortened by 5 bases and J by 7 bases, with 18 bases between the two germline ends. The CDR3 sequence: CASSPRSEALEQYF. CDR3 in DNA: TGTGCCAGCAGCCCCAGGTCGGAGGCGCTTGAGCAGTACTTC.

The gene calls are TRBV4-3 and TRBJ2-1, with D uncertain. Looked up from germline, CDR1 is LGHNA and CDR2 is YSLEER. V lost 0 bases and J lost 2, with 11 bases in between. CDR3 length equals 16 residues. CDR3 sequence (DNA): TGCGCCAGCAGCCAAGATTACAGAAAAACCTACAATGAGCAGTTCTTC. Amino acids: CASSQDYRKTYNEQFF.

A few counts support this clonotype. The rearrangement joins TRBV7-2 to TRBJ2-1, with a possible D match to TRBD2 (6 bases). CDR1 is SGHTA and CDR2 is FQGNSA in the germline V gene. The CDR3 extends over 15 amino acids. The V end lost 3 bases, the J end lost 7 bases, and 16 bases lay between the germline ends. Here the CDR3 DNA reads TGTGCCAGCAGCTTCCGGCCTAGCGCGACTAATGAGCAGTTCTTC. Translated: CASSFRPSATNEQFF.

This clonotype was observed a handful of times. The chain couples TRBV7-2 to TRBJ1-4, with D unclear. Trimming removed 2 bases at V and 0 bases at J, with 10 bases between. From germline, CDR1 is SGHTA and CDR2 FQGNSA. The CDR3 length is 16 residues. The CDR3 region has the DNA TGTGCCAGCAGCTTAATTCACCCAGCAACTAATGAAAAACTGTTTTTT. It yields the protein CASSLIHPATNEKLFF.

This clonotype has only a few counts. CDR3 sequence (DNA): TGTGCCAGCAGTGAGGACCTTCTGTCGGAGACCCAGTACTTC. This sequence encodes CASSEDLLSETQYF. The chain links TRBV27 to TRBJ2-7; D is ambiguous. The J call could be wrong; TRBJ2-5 is a better fit for the DNA end. CDR1 is MNHEY, CDR2 SMNVEV, per germline (reference sequence). The CDR3 sequence is 14 residues long.

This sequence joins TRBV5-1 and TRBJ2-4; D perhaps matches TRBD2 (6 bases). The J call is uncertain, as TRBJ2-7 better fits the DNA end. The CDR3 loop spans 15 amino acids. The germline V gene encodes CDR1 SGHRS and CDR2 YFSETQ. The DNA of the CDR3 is TGCGCCAGCAGCAACTTCGGGACTCCTTCCTACGAGCAGTACTTC. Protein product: CASSNFGTPSYEQYF.

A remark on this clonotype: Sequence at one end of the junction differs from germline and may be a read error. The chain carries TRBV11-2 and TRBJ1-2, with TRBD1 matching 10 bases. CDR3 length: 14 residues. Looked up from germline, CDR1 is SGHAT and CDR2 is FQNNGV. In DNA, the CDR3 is TGTGCCAACAGCTTAGACAGGGGGCACTATGGCTACACCTTC. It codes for CANSLDRGHYGYTF.

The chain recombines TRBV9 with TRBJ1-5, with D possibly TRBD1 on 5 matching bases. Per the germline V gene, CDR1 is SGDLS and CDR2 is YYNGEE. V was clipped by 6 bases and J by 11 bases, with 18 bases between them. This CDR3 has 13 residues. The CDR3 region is CASIPKGLDAQHF. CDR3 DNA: TGTGCCAGCATCCCCAAGGGGCTTGACGCCCAGCATTTT.

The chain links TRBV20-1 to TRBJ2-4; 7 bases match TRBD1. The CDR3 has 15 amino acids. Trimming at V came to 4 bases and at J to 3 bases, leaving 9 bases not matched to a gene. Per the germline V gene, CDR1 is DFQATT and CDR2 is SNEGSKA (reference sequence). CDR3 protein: CSAKTGPRGKNIQYF. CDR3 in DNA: TGCAGTGCTAAGACAGGGCCGAGGGGCAAAAACATTCAGTACTTC.

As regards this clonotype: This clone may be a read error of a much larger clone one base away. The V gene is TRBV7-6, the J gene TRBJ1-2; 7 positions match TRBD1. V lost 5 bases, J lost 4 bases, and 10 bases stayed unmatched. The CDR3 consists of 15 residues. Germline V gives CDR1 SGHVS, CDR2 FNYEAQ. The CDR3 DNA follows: TGTGCCAGCAGCAGCTCCGCAGGGGGGGTCTATGGCTACACCTTC. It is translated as CASSSSAGGVYGYTF.

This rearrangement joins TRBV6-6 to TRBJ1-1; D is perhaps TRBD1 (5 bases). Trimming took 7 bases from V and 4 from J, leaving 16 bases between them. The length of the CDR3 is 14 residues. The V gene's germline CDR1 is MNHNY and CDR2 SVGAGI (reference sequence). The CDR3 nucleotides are TGTGCCAGCATGGTCCGAGGGGAGGGCACTGAAGCTTTCTTT. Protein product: CASMVRGEGTEAFF.

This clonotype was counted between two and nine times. The CDR3 region is CSASNPGLRSTDTQYF. CDR3 in DNA: TGCAGTGCTAGTAATCCGGGACTACGCAGCACAGATACGCAGTATTTT. The chain employs TRBV20-1 and TRBJ2-3; 7 bases are a match to TRBD2. The length of the CDR3 is 16 residues. Germline CDR1 is DFQATT and CDR2 is SNEGSKA (reference sequence). With 3 bases clipped from V and 0 bases from J, the junction kept 9 bases outside the gene matches.

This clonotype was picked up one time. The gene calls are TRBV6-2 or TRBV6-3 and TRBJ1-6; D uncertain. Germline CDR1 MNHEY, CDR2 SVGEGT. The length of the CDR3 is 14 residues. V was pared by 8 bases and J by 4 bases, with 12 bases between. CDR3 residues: CASGRTGYNSPLHF. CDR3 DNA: TGTGCCAGCGGTAGGACGGGGTATAATTCACCCCTCCACTTT.

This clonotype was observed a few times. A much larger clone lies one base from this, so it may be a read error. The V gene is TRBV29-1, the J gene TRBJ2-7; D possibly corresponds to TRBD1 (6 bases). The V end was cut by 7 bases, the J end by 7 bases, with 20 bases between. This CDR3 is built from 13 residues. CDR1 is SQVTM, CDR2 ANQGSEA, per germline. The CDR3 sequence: CSGGDIFGNEQYF. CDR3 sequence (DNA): TGCAGCGGTGGGGACATCTTCGGGAATGAGCAGTACTTC.

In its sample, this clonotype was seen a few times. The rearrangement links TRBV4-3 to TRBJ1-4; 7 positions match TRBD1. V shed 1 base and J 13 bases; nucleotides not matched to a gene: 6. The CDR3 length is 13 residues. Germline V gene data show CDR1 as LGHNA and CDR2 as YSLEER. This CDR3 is CASSQAVRDRLFF. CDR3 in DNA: TGCGCCAGCAGCCAAGCTGTCCGGGACAGACTGTTTTTT.

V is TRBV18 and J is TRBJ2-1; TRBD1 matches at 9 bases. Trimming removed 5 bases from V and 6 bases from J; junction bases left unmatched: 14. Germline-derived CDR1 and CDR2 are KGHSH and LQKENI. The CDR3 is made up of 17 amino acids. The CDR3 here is CASSGTSGQGFSNEQFF. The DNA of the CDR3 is TGTGCCAGCTCAGGAACCTCGGGACAGGGTTTCTCCAATGAGCAGTTCTTC.

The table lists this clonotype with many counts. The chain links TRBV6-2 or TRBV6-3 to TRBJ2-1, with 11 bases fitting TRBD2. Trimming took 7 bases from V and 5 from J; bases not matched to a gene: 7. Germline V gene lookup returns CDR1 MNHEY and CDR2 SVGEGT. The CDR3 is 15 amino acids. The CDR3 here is CASKDSGRGNNEQFF. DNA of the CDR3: TGTGCCAGCAAAGATAGCGGGAGGGGCAACAATGAGCAGTTCTTC.

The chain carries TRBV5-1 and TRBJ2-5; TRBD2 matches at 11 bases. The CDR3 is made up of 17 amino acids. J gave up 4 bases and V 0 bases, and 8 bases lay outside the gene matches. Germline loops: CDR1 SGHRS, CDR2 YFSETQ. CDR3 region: CASSLARSGGATETQYF. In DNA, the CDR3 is TGCGCCAGCAGCTTGGCCCGTAGCGGGGGGGCCACAGAGACCCAGTACTTC.

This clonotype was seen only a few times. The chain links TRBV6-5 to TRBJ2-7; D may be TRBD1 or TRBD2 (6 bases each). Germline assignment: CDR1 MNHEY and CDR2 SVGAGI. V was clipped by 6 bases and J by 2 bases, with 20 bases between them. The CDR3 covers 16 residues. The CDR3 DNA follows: TGTGCCAGCAGCCGGCGGGTGGGGGGCCTTCCCTACGAGCAGTACTTC. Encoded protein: CASSRRVGGLPYEQYF.

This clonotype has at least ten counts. The DNA of the CDR3 is TGTGCCAGCAGCCCAAGACAGACTAACTATGGCTACACCTTC. Translation: CASSPRQTNYGYTF. V gene TRBV7-9 combines with J gene TRBJ1-2; tentatively, D is TRBD1 (5 bases). CDR3 length equals 14 residues. V dropped 5 bases and J dropped 0 bases, with 10 bases sitting between them. The germline V gene encodes CDR1 SEHNR and CDR2 FQNEAQ (reference sequence).

The DNA of the CDR3 is TGTGCCAGCCGTAAACCGGGACAGAACCACAATGAGCAGTTCTTC. Residues: CASRKPGQNHNEQFF. The chain combines TRBV6-2 or TRBV6-3 with TRBJ2-1; TRBD1 matches 7 bases. Trimming took 8 bases from V and 5 from J; bases not matched to a gene: 12. The germline V gene has CDR1 MNHEY and CDR2 SVGEGT. The CDR3 runs to 15 residues.

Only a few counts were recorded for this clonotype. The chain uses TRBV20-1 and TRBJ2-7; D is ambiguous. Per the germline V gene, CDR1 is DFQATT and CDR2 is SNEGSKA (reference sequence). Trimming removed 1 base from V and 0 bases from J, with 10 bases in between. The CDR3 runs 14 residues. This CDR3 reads CSARALVSSYEQYF. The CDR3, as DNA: TGCAGTGCTAGAGCTTTGGTCAGCTCCTACGAGCAGTACTTC.

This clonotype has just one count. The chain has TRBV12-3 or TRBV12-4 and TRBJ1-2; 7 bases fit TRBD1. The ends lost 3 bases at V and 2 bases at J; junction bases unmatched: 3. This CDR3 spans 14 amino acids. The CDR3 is CASSFETGNYGYTF. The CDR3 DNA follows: TGTGCCAGCAGTTTCGAGACAGGGAACTATGGCTACACCTTC.

The CDR3 spells CASSSIIQGNGYTF. CDR3 in DNA: TGTGCCAGCAGTTCCATTATCCAGGGGAATGGCTACACCTTC. The chain links TRBV7-2 to TRBJ1-2, with D possibly TRBD1 on 6 matching bases. V was trimmed by 6 bases and J by 6 bases, leaving 17 bases between them. Germline V lookup: CDR1 SGHTA, CDR2 FQGNSA. The CDR3 has 14 residues.

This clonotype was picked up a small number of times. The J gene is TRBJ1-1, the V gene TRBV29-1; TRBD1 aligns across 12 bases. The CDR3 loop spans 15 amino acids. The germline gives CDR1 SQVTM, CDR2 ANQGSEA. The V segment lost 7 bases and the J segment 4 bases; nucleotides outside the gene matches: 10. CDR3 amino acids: CSARPGQGAVTEAFF. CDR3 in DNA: TGCAGCGCCCGCCCGGGACAGGGGGCCGTCACTGAAGCTTTCTTT.